This T cell receptor beta chain comes out of a study of blood T cell repertoires in COVID-19. Across the whole study: The samples span acute and convalescent COVID-19 from the United States, Italy and Spain. PBMCs, B-cell-depleted T cells, or T cells provided the cDNA or gDNA that made up the material.

Per the original methods: How many nucleated cells were present was estimated from reference gene primer amplification. Sequencing used immunoSEQ multiplex PCR; TCRdb keeps in-frame clones, though not all of them. The V and J calls and clone size were taken over from that table, and D and trimming were inferred from the DNA. The sample lists under 200,000 clones, around 90% seen once, with approximately 0.5% in the top ten. The CDR3 has 13 amino acids. V was trimmed by 2 bases and J by 6 bases, leaving 8 bases between them. CDR1 and CDR2 (germline): GTSNPN, SVGIG (reference sequence). This TCR was sampled from a man aged 45-65 years with acute or convalescent COVID-19. The material sequenced was peripheral blood. The gene calls are TRBV30 and TRBJ1-6; D is unclear. In DNA form, the CDR3 reads TGTGCCTGGAGTCCGGGAGTTAATTCACCCCTCCACTTT. It codes for CAWSPGVNSPLHF.